The clone carrying this T cell receptor beta chain was picked up one time. What it binds is not known. The data are from a study of STAT5B mutations in CD4+ large granular lymphocyte leukemia. This was a survey-level run. The table came from immunoSEQ multiplex PCR; TCRdb's copy has only in-frame clones and leaves some out. The sample records 34,000 or so clones, around four fifths being singletons. The CDR3 runs 14 residues. In germline, CDR1 is SGHAT, CDR2 FQNNGV. V was clipped by 3 bases and J by 5 bases; unmatched bases: 6. Whole-study findings and limits: Top patient clones used TRBV06 genes more often: 8/27 versus 2/35 in controls. Approximately 25% of private leukemic clonotypes occurred rarely in other patients' non-leukemic repertoires.

The specimen sequenced was CD4+ T cells from blood buffy coats. The rearrangement joins TRBV11-2 to TRBJ1-2; 7 nucleotides line up with TRBD1. This receptor was taken from a human donor in good health. In DNA, the CDR3 is TGTGCCAGCAGCTTTGGGACAGCCTTATATGGCTACACCTTC. Residues: CASSFGTALYGYTF.